A selection of T cell receptor beta chains follows, all from one sample in a study of cytomegalovirus exposure and HLA in healthy donors. Libraries were prepared by immunoSEQ multiplex PCR; TCRdb keeps only in-frame clonotypes and omits some of them. The sample consists of some 86,000 clones, more than 75% of them appearing once. Sequencing input: PBMCs. These receptors were obtained from a woman aged 40 to 55 in good health and CMV-seropositive. The CDR3 runs from the conserved cysteine through the conserved F or W. A D gene is named only where the DNA matches it firmly. Some rows have no size entry. The others give once, few or many, or a class for an expanded clone.

>TRBV11-2|-|-|TRBJ2-7|15
CASSPSQGMAYEQYF
TGTGCCAGCAGCCCTTCCCAGGGGATGGCCTACGAGCAGTACTTC
>TRBV4-2|-|-|TRBJ2-3|18
CASSQDARRPWGADTQYF
TGTGCCAGCAGCCAAGATGCAAGGCGGCCGTGGGGAGCGGATACGCAGTATTTT
>TRBV9|once|-|TRBJ2-2|16
CASSIGGPANTGELFF
TGTGCCAGCAGCATCGGAGGGCCAGCGAACACCGGGGAGCTGTTTTTT
>TRBV18|few|TRBD1|TRBJ2-1|19
CASSLDRAVVIPTEDEQFF
TGTGCCAGCTCACTAGACAGGGCGGTAGTGATACCTACTGAGGATGAGCAGTTCTTC
>TRBV4-2|-|-|TRBJ2-1|14
CASSQDRAYNEQFF
TGTGCCAGCAGCCAAGACAGGGCCTACAATGAGCAGTTCTTC
>TRBV29-1|-|-|TRBJ2-1|12
CSVEGLAKEQFF
TGCAGCGTTGAAGGGCTAGCAAAGGAGCAGTTCTTC
>TRBV2|-|-|TRBJ2-1|13
CASGLSSYNEQFF
TGTGCCAGCGGCTTAAGCTCCTACAATGAGCAGTTCTTC
>TRBV5-8|-|TRBD1|TRBJ1-5|13
CASSPDRAWPQHF
TGTGCCAGCAGCCCGGACAGGGCTTGGCCCCAGCATTTT
>TRBV18|-|TRBD1|TRBJ1-6|16
CASSPGQGAYNSPLHF
TGTGCCAGCTCACCCGGACAGGGTGCCTATAATTCACCCCTCCACTTT
>TRBV30|-|TRBD2|TRBJ2-7|13
CAWSGRAFVEQYF
TGTGCCTGGAGCGGGAGGGCCTTCGTCGAGCAGTACTTC
>TRBV29-1|once|-|TRBJ1-2|11
CSVEGTRGYTF
TGCAGCGTTGAAGGAACGAGGGGCTACACCTTC
>TRBV27|-|-|TRBJ2-1|13
CASSSPSYNEQFF
TGTGCCAGCAGTTCTCCCTCCTACAATGAGCAGTTCTTC
>TRBV2|-|-|TRBJ1-6|13
CASSLREDSPLHF
TGTGCCAGCAGTCTCAGGGAGGATTCACCCCTCCACTTT
>TRBV6-1|-|-|TRBJ1-3|16
CASSGVIDFTGNTIYF
TGTGCCAGCAGTGGAGTTATAGATTTCACTGGAAACACCATATATTTT
>TRBV18|-|-|TRBJ1-1|16
CASSPRSTGWATEAFF
TGTGCCAGCTCACCACGTAGTACAGGGTGGGCCACTGAAGCTTTCTTT
>TRBV7-6|-|-|TRBJ1-3|15
CASSFQGGTGNTIYF
TGTGCCAGCAGCTTTCAGGGAGGGACCGGAAACACCATATATTTT
>TRBV7-9|-|-|TRBJ1-5|13
CASSLSGGQPQHF
TGTGCCAGCAGCCTGTCGGGGGGTCAGCCCCAGCATTTT
>TRBV7-6|-|-|TRBJ2-7|12
CASSLAVGEQYF
TGTGCCAGCAGTTTAGCGGTCGGGGAGCAGTACTTC
>TRBV9|-|TRBD2|TRBJ2-7|15
CASSVRPAGEHEQYF
TGTGCCAGCAGCGTACGTCCGGCGGGAGAACATGAGCAGTACTTC
>TRBV7-2|-|TRBD2|TRBJ2-1|16
CASSLGAIAGASEQFF
TGTGCCAGCAGCTTAGGTGCAATAGCGGGAGCGAGTGAGCAGTTCTTC
>TRBV5-1|once|TRBD2|TRBJ2-7|15
CASSQGTSESYEQYF
TGCGCCAGCAGCCAAGGGACTAGCGAAAGCTACGAGCAGTACTTC
>TRBV7-2|-|-|TRBJ1-4|16
CASSLVPGGPNEKLFF
TGTGCCAGCAGCTTAGTCCCAGGAGGGCCTAATGAAAAACTGTTTTTT
>TRBV11-2|few|-|TRBJ1-1|14
CASSLGGGNTEAFF
TGTGCCAGCAGCTTAGGCGGGGGGAACACTGAAGCTTTCTTT
>TRBV25-1|-|-|TRBJ1-1|15
CASSEYGRGYTEAFF
TGTGCCAGCAGTGAATATGGCAGGGGATATACTGAAGCTTTCTTT
>TRBV30|-|-|TRBJ1-1|14
CAWSLGGTYTEAFF
TGTGCCTGGAGCCTCGGGGGGACGTACACTGAAGCTTTCTTT
>TRBV5-1|once|-|TRBJ2-3|14
CASSLAQGSDTQYF
TGCGCCAGCAGCTTGGCTCAGGGGTCAGATACGCAGTATTTT
>TRBV9|-|-|TRBJ1-1|13
CASTPIGDTEAFF
TGTGCCAGCACCCCCATCGGAGACACTGAAGCTTTCTTT
>TRBV7-9|few|-|TRBJ1-2|13
CASSLRTDYGYTF
TGTGCCAGCAGCTTACGGACAGACTATGGCTACACCTTC
>TRBV19|-|TRBD1|TRBJ1-4|15
CASSPVTGAREKLFF
TGTGCCAGTAGTCCAGTGACAGGGGCACGAGAAAAACTGTTTTTT
>TRBV18|-|-|TRBJ2-1|15
CASSPIQGALNEQFF
TGTGCCAGCTCACCGATCCAGGGCGCGTTGAATGAGCAGTTCTTC
>TRBV7-9|-|TRBD2|TRBJ2-1|15
CASSRTSGSYNEQFF
TGTGCCAGCAGCCGGACTAGCGGGTCCTACAATGAGCAGTTCTTC
>TRBV9|-|-|TRBJ1-3|15
CASSAIQSSGNTIYF
TGTGCCAGCAGCGCAATACAGAGCTCTGGAAACACCATATATTTT
>TRBV7-2|-|-|TRBJ1-2|15
CASSPDSLNNYGYTF
TGTGCCAGCAGCCCCGACAGCCTGAATAACTATGGCTACACCTTC
>TRBV11-3|-|-|TRBJ2-5|13
CASSPSGEETQYF
TGTGCCAGCAGCCCCTCGGGAGAAGAGACCCAGTACTTC
>TRBV6-5|-|-|TRBJ2-5|13
CASSSDIHGTQYF
TGTGCCAGCAGTTCGGACATTCACGGGACCCAGTACTTC
>TRBV28|once|TRBD2|TRBJ2-1|12
CASEREYNEQFF
TGTGCCAGCGAGCGGGAGTACAATGAGCAGTTCTTC
>TRBV7-2|-|-|TRBJ2-7|15
CASSSRWGQFYEQYF
TGTGCCAGCAGCTCTCGGTGGGGCCAATTCTACGAGCAGTACTTC
>TRBV27|-|TRBD1|TRBJ1-2|18
CASSPSIGTTGDNYGYTF
TGTGCCAGCAGCCCTTCTATAGGGACAACAGGGGATAACTATGGCTACACCTTC
>TRBV28|-|TRBD2|TRBJ2-7|15
CASRGGTSGNYEQYF
TGTGCCAGCCGTGGAGGGACTAGCGGGAATTACGAGCAGTACTTC
>TRBV28|-|-|TRBJ1-1|14
CASSLRGGATEAFF
TGTGCCAGCAGTTTAAGGGGTGGCGCCACTGAAGCTTTCTTT
>TRBV10-2|few|-|TRBJ2-7|11
CASTEGDEQYF
TGCGCCAGCACAGAGGGAGACGAGCAGTACTTC
>TRBV30|-|-|TRBJ1-2|14
CAWSVRGVPYGYTF
TGTGCCTGGAGTGTACGAGGAGTCCCCTATGGCTACACCTTC
>TRBV27|few|-|TRBJ1-5|15
CASSLMWTSDQPQHF
TGTGCCAGCAGTTTAATGTGGACATCCGATCAGCCCCAGCATTTT
>TRBV5-1|-|-|TRBJ2-1|15
CASSWRRVGGDEQFF
TGCGCCAGCAGCTGGCGGCGGGTTGGCGGCGATGAGCAGTTCTTC
>TRBV5-6|-|TRBD1|TRBJ1-4|15
CASSFRDRVREKLFF
TGTGCCAGCAGCTTCCGGGACAGGGTTCGCGAAAAACTGTTTTTT
>TRBV18|-|-|TRBJ2-7|15
CASSPQGIGSYEQYF
TGTGCCAGCTCACCGCAGGGGATAGGCTCCTACGAGCAGTACTTC
>TRBV15|-|-|TRBJ1-2|15
CATSRDRNSNYGYTF
TGTGCCACCAGCAGAGATCGGAACAGTAACTATGGCTACACCTTC
>TRBV25-1|-|TRBD1|TRBJ2-1|15
CASSEVVTGDNEQFF
TGTGCCAGCAGTGAAGTAGTGACAGGGGACAATGAGCAGTTCTTC
>TRBV25-1|-|-|TRBJ1-6|14
CASRRDTGNSPLHF
TGTGCCAGTAGAAGGGACACCGGGAATTCACCCCTCCACTTT
>TRBV27|once|-|TRBJ2-7|13
CASSFRGNYEQYF
TGTGCCAGCAGTTTCAGGGGAAACTACGAGCAGTACTTC
>TRBV6-1|-|-|TRBJ2-7|11
CASSGDYEQYF
TGTGCCAGCAGTGGAGACTACGAGCAGTACTTC
>TRBV28|few|-|TRBJ1-5|14
CASTTLTVSQPQHF
TGTGCCAGCACCACTCTGACAGTGAGTCAGCCCCAGCATTTT
>TRBV27|-|TRBD1|TRBJ1-2|15
CASSTPGQGHYGYTF
TGTGCCAGCAGTACCCCCGGACAGGGCCACTATGGCTACACCTTC
>TRBV28|few|TRBD1|TRBJ1-1|12
CASGTGRPEAFF
TGTGCCAGTGGGACAGGGCGGCCTGAAGCTTTCTTT
>TRBV6-5|-|-|TRBJ2-4|15
CASSPRGVPKNIQYF
TGTGCCAGCAGTCCCAGGGGGGTTCCCAAAAACATTCAGTACTTC
>TRBV19|-|TRBD1|TRBJ2-7|14
CASSRGQGSYEQYF
TGTGCCAGTAGTCGGGGACAGGGTAGTTACGAGCAGTACTTC
>TRBV4-3|-|-|TRBJ2-2|16
CASSQEEVQGIGKLFF
TGCGCCAGCAGCCAAGAAGAGGTCCAGGGGATTGGGAAGCTGTTTTTT
>TRBV5-6|-|TRBD1|TRBJ2-2|15
CASSRNHRGSGELFF
TGTGCCAGCAGCCGCAACCACAGGGGTAGCGGGGAGCTGTTTTTT
>TRBV27|-|-|TRBJ2-7|12
CASSLIRGEQYF
TGTGCCAGCAGTTTAATAAGGGGTGAGCAGTACTTC
>TRBV5-1|once|TRBD1|TRBJ1-2|15
CASSPVTGQGVGYTF
TGCGCCAGCAGCCCCGTTACCGGACAGGGTGTTGGCTACACCTTC